The sequence of this T cell receptor beta chain was determined in a study of blood T cell repertoires in COVID-19. Using immunoSEQ multiplex PCR, the repertoire was profiled, and TCRdb retains in-frame clones only, with some absent. The table lists 100,000 or so clones, 80% to 95% of them singletons. V was clipped by 4 bases and J by 7 bases; unmatched bases: 9. CDR3 length: 14 residues. Germline lookup yields CDR1 MDHEN and CDR2 SYDVKM. What was sequenced was peripheral blood. The chain employs TRBV28 and TRBJ1-2, with 7 bases identical to TRBD1. The receptor's source is a middle-aged man with active COVID-19. The CDR3 reads CASSSRRQGVGYTF. The CDR3 DNA reads as TGTGCCAGCAGTTCGCGGCGACAGGGTGTTGGCTACACCTTC.